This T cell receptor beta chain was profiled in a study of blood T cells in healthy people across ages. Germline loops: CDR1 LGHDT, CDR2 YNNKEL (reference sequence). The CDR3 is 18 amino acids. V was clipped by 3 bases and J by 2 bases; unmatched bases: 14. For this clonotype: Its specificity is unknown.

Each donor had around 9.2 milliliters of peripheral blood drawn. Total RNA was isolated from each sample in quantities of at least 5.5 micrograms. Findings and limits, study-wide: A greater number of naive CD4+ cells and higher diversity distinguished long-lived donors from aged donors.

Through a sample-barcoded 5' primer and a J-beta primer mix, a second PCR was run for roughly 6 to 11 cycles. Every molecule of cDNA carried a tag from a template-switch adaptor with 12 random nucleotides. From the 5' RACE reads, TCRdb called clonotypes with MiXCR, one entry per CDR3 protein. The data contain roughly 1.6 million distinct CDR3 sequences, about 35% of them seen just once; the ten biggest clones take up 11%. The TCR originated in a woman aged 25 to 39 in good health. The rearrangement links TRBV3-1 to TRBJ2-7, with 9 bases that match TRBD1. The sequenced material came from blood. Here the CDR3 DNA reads TGTGCCAGCAGCCACGGCCTTGGGGGGGACAGGGTCACCTACGAGCAGTACTTC. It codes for CASSHGLGGDRVTYEQYF.